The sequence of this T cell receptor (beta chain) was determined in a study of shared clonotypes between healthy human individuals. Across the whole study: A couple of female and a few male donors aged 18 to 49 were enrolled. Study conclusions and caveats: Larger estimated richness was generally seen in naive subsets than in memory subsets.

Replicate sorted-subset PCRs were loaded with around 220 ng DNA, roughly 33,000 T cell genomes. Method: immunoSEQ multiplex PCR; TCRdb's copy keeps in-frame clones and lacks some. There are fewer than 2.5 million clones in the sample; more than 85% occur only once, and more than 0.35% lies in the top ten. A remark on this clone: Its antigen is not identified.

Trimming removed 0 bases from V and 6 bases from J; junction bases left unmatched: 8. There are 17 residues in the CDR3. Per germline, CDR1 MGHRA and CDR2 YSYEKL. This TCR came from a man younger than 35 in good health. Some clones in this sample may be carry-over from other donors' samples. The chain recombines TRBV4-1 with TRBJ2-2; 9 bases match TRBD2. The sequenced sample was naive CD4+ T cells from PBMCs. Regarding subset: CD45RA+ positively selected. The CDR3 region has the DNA TGCGCCAGCAGCCAAGAACAGAGCGGGAGGATCCCCGGGGAGCTGTTTTTT. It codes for CASSQEQSGRIPGELFF.